This TCR beta chain was sequenced during a study of T cells in Graves' hyperthyroidism and ophthalmopathy (dated by TCRdb to between 2019 and 2020). In terms of the full investigation: Peripheral blood samples were taken at the time of initial diagnosis, prior to any treatment. To identify distinguishing TCR V-J signatures, a discovery cohort of around 100 patients was used, comprising roughly 45 with Graves' ophthalmopathy and around 60 with stable Graves' hyperthyroidism. Prospective prediction of ophthalmopathy was tested in an independent validation cohort consisting of some 18 hyperthyroidism patients and some 16 patients who later progressed to ophthalmopathy. The 100 discovery patients were randomly divided into training and test sets at a 7:3 ratio. Thyroid tissue and blood T-cell repertoires from about six Graves' hyperthyroidism patients were also compared in the study. Once sampling was done, hyperthyroidism patients were given methimazole at a starting dose of 30 mg daily, whereas ophthalmopathy patients were given high-dose intravenous methylprednisolone. The paper reports TCR Vbeta CDR3 sequencing of 130 to 150 peripheral blood samples: around 45 ophthalmopathy, under 85 hyperthyroidism and around 17 progressor patients.

Ophthalmopathy patients had moderately to severely active disease, with a Clinical Activity Score of 3 or more, a NOSPECS grade of 4 or more, and a disease duration of less than 3 months. The study excluded patients with uncontrolled infections, other autoimmune diseases, pregnancy or lactation. Clinical symptoms, serum thyroxine and TRAb, thyroid ultrasound, and orbital computed tomography formed the basis for the diagnoses. Ficoll-Paque density gradient centrifugation was used to isolate PBMCs from about 10 ml of fresh peripheral blood. Total RNA was extracted with Trizol reagent, and quality was checked on an Agilent 2100 Bioanalyzer. The paper as a whole reports these results and caveats: In validation, the model predicted progression to ophthalmopathy a median of roughly 6.2 months before onset, with roughly 68% sensitivity and about 72% specificity. Most expanded thyroid clonotypes (frequency above 0.001) were also detected in blood, suggesting blood repertoires may reflect thyroid immune responses. Sample size was not statistically predetermined, and investigators were not blinded to group allocation. Ophthalmopathy was separated from stable hyperthyroidism by a 13 V-J signature model, with approximately 90% sensitivity and roughly 84% specificity obtained in cross-validation and 80%/75% obtained in testing.

Regarding this clonotype: It has no known antigen specificity. It has no much larger one-base neighbor in the sample; base qualities were not kept.

The trim is 10 bases for V and 2 bases for J, with a gap of 10 bases between the germline ends. The CDR3 numbers 12 residues from cysteine through phenylalanine. Kept here is only the CDR3 DNA, which spans 36 bases and is read in frame from base 1. For CDR1 and CDR2, the germline V gene lists KGHDR and SFDVKD. The TCR beta CDR3 regions were amplified from RNA transcripts. A first-round RT-PCR of the TCR CDR3 used the HTBI primer set with the Qiagen OneStep RT-PCR kit. Libraries were constructed in a second round of multiplex PCR, after which size selection and purification were carried out. Paired-end sequencing of the libraries was performed with 100 bp reads on an Illumina HiSeq2000. Per the original workflow: SOAPnuke was used to process the raw data, throwing out any read that contained adapters or uncalled bases, had a mean Phred below 15, or lacked an exact constant-primer or identifier match. High-quality paired reads were merged using COPE v1.2.5, and each unique nucleotide sequence was defined as a clonotype. MiTCR v1.1 was used to align the clonotypes against IMGT TRBV, TRBD and TRBJ reference segments. The analysis was restricted to V-J combinations with a frequency above 0.0001, which together covered about 99% of the repertoires. The TCS score was defined as F50 (clonal expansion) divided by E x V (chaos), with BLOSUM62-based TCRdist calculated between CDR3 peptides within each V-J. Welch's t-statistics and random forest reduced 500 to 550 V-J features to about 12, which were used in a naive Bayes classifier (R e1071). TCRdb reworked the public reads: Q25 trimming with fastp, MiXCR clone assembly, productive beta chains retained. For every CDR3 protein sequence, its rows merge into one entry that carries the most common genes and DNA. These V and J calls derive from TCRdb rather than the authors' analysis. The sample table lists roughly 550,000 distinct CDR3 sequences, roughly 15% of them with a count of one. The ten largest clones capture approximately 32% of the sample.

Sequencing was done on a sample of blood. The TCR was taken from a woman aged 25 to 39 with Graves' ophthalmopathy. The rearrangement combines TRBV24-1 with TRBJ1-1; a tentative D call is TRBD1 (5 bases match). At the DNA level, the sequence is TGTGCCACAGGGGACGCAAACACTGAAGCTTTCTTT. Its amino acids are CATGDANTEAFF.